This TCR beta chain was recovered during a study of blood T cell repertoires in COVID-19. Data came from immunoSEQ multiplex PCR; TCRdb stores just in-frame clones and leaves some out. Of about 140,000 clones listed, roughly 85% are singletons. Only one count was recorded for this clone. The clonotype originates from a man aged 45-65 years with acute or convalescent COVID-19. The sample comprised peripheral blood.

CDR3 region: CASSRGTSGPQYEQYF. The DNA of the CDR3 is TGTGCCAGCAGCCGGGGGACTAGCGGGCCTCAATACGAGCAGTACTTC. The rearrangement links TRBV3-1 (or the pseudogene TRBV3-2) to TRBJ2-7; TRBD2 aligns across 12 bases. The CDR3 is 16 residues long. Germline CDR1 reads LGHDT; CDR2 reads YNNKEL (reference sequence). The J segment lost 4 bases and the V segment lost 4 bases, leaving 8 bases of the junction unmatched.